The 10 T cell receptor beta chains presented below share a single source sample, sequenced in a study of T cell repertoires in cytomegalovirus infection. No antigen has been assigned to these receptors. MiXCR was run by TCRdb on the reads, yielding one entry per CDR3 protein. The table includes around 430,000 distinct CDR3 sequences, approximately 46% detected once. This material consisted of cultured PBMCs, taken from culture after CMV antigen stimulation. The receptors stem from a human donor in good health (CMV status not recorded). Some clones in this sample may be carry-over from other donors' samples.

CDR3 nucleotides: TGTGCCAGCAGTTTCCGGGGGACTAGCGGCTACGAGCAGTACTTC. Protein product: CASSFRGTSGYEQYF. This chain connects TRBV6-2 or TRBV6-3 to TRBJ2-7, with TRBD2 matching 11 bases. The V and J ends lost 4 bases and 3 bases, in that order; junction bases with no gene match: 5. Per germline, CDR1 MNHEY and CDR2 SVGEGT. This CDR3 comprises 15 residues.

This chain connects TRBV6-6 to TRBJ1-6; TRBD1 agrees at 8 bases. CDR3 size: 15 residues. J gave up 10 bases and V 2 bases, and 7 bases lay outside the gene matches. The germline V gene encodes CDR1 MNHNY and CDR2 SVGAGI (reference sequence). CDR3 loop: CASSYRQGHWSPLHF. The CDR3 DNA is TGTGCCAGCAGTTACCGACAGGGGCATTGGTCACCCCTCCACTTT.

The chain uses TRBV4-1 and TRBJ2-1; TRBD2 matches 8 bases. Germline lookup yields CDR1 MGHRA and CDR2 YSYEKL. CDR3 length equals 16 residues. With V trimmed by 1 base and J by 7 bases, 9 bases remained unmatched. The CDR3 region is CASSQGAGTSSNEQFF. The CDR3 nucleotides read TGCGCCAGCAGCCAAGGGGCCGGGACTAGTTCGAATGAGCAGTTCTTC.

V usage is TRBV6-5 and J usage is TRBJ1-1, with TRBD1 as a possible D gene (5 bases). The CDR3 is made up of 13 amino acids. Germline CDR1 is MNHEY and CDR2 is SVGAGI. Trimming cost V 2 bases and J 8 bases, with 12 bases left between them. The CDR3 DNA reads TGTGCCAGCAGTTACGGAGCGGGACTCGAAGCTTTCTTT. Residues: CASSYGAGLEAFF.

This clonotype occurred a few times. This chain joins TRBV7-9 and TRBJ2-7; D perhaps matches TRBD1 (6 bases). The CDR3 consists of 14 residues. CDR1 is SEHNR, CDR2 FQNEAQ, per germline (reference sequence). Trimming shortened V by 2 bases and J by 2 bases, and 10 bases separated the two germline ends. CDR3 amino acids: CASSLRGKTYEQYF. The CDR3 DNA sequence: TGTGCCAGCAGCTTAAGGGGGAAGACCTACGAGCAGTACTTC.

This clonotype has more than one count but fewer than ten. The chain carries TRBV27 and TRBJ1-2, with D possibly matching TRBD1 (5 bases). The germline gives CDR1 MNHEY, CDR2 SMNVEV (reference sequence). The ends were cut back, 2 bases at V and 3 bases at J, with 19 bases in the middle. This CDR3 is 17 amino acids long. CDR3 protein: CASSLVGREGEDYGYTF. CDR3 sequence (DNA): TGTGCCAGCAGTTTAGTCGGCAGGGAGGGAGAGGACTATGGCTACACCTTC.

This clonotype was observed at least ten times. The chain has TRBV6-5 and TRBJ2-2; 9 nucleotides agree with TRBD1. This CDR3 has 17 amino acids. Per the germline V gene, CDR1 is MNHEY and CDR2 is SVGAGI. V gave up 6 bases and J gave up 1 base; unmatched junction bases: 9. CDR3 sequence: CASRSPHRGRNTGELFF. The CDR3 DNA reads as TGTGCCAGCAGATCCCCCCACAGGGGGCGGAACACCGGGGAGCTGTTTTTT.

This clonotype was counted a few times. The rearrangement joins TRBV7-9 to TRBJ1-4; 9 bases are a match to TRBD1. CDR1 and CDR2 from the germline V gene are SEHNR and FQNEAQ (reference sequence). The V gene end was trimmed by 2 bases and the J gene end by 7 bases; junction bases not matched to a gene: 5. The CDR3 is 15 residues long. The CDR3 is CASSLSRTGAEKLFF. The CDR3, as DNA: TGTGCCAGCAGCTTATCGAGGACAGGGGCTGAAAAACTGTTTTTT. Looking up the rest from reference TRBV7-9 and TRBJ1-4 gives the full variable domain: DTGVSQNPRHKITKRGQNVTFRCDPISEHNRLYWYRQTLGQGPEFLTYFQNEAQLEKSRLLSDRFSAERPKGSFSTLEIQRTEQGDSAMYLCASSLSRTGAEKLFFGSGTQLSVL.

The rearrangement joins TRBV7-2 to TRBJ2-3, with TRBD2 matching over 10 bases. The J segment lost 3 bases and the V segment lost 5 bases, leaving 11 bases of the junction unmatched. CDR1 is SGHTA, CDR2 FQGNSA, per germline. The CDR3 sequence is 17 residues long. As DNA, the CDR3 is TGTGCCAGCAGCACCCGTCTAGCGGGAGTTCGGACAGATACGCAGTATTTT. This gives the protein CASSTRLAGVRTDTQYF.

The chain has TRBV20-1 and TRBJ2-1; TRBD1 aligns across 8 bases. This CDR3 comprises 12 residues. Germline CDR1 is DFQATT and CDR2 is SNEGSKA (reference sequence). The V segment lost 5 bases and the J segment 4 bases; nucleotides outside the gene matches: 1. CDR3 protein: CSAGDRYNEQFF. CDR3 nucleotide sequence: TGCAGTGCTGGGGACAGGTACAATGAGCAGTTCTTC.